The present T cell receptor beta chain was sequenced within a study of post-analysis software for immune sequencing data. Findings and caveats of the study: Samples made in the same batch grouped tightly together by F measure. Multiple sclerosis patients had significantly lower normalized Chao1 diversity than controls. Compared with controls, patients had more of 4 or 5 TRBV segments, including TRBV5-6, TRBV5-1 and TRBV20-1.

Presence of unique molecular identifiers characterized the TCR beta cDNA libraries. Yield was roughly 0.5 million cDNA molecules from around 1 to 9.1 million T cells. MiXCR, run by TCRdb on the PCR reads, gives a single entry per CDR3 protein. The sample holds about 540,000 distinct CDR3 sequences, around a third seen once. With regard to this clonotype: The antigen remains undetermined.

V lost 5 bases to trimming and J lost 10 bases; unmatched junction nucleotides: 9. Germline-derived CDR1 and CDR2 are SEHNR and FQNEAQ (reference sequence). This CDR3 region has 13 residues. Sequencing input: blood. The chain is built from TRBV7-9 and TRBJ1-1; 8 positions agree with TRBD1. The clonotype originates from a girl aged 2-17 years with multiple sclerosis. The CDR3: CASSQTGEAGAFF. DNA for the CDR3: TGTGCCAGCAGCCAGACAGGGGAGGCTGGAGCTTTCTTT.